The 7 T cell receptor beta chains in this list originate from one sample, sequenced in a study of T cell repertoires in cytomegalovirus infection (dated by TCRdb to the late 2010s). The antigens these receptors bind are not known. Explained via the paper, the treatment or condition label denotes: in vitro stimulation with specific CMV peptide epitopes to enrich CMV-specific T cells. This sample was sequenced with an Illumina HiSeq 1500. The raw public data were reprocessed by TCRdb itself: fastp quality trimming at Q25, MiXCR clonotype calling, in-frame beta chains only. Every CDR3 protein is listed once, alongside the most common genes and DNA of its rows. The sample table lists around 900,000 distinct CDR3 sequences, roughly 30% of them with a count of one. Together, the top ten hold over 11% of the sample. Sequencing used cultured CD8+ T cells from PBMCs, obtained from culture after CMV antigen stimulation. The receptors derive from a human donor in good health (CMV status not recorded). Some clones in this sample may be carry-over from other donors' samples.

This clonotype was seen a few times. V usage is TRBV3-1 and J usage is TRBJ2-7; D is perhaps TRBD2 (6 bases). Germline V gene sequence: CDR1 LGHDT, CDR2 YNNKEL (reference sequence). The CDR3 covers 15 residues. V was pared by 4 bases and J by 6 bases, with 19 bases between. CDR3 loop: CASSPQTSLPLEQYF. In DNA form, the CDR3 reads TGTGCCAGCAGCCCACAGACTAGTCTCCCCCTCGAGCAGTACTTC.

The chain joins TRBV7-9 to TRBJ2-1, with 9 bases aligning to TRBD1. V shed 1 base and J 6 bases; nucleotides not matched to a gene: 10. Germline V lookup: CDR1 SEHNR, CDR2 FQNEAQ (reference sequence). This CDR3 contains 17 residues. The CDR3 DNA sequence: TGTGCCAGCAGCTTAGTCCCGACCGGGACAGGGTTCAATGAGCAGTTCTTC. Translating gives CASSLVPTGTGFNEQFF.

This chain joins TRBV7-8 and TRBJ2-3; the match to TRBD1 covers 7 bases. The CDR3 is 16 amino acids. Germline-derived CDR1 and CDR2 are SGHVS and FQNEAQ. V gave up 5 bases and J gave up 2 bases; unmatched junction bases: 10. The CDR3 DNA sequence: TGTGCCAGCAGCCGACGGGACAGTTCACCCACAGATACGCAGTATTTT. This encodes CASSRRDSSPTDTQYF. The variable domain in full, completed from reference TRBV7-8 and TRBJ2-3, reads GAGVSQSPRYKVAKRGQDVALRCDPISGHVSLFWYQQALGQGPEFLTYFQNEAQLDKSGLPSDRFFAERPEGSVSTLKIQRTQQEDSAVYLCASSRRDSSPTDTQYFGPGTRLTVL.

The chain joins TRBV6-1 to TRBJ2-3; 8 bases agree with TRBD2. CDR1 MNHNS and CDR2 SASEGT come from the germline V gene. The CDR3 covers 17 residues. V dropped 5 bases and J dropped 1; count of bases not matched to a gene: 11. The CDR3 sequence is CASSYGVGLAGTDTQYF. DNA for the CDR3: TGTGCCAGCAGTTACGGGGTCGGACTAGCTGGCACAGATACGCAGTATTTT.

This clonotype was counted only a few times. CDR3 residues: CASSIDPNTGELFF. DNA for the CDR3: TGTGCCAGTAGTATAGACCCAAACACCGGGGAGCTGTTTTTT. The rearrangement joins TRBV19 to TRBJ2-2; D is uncertain. The CDR3 runs to 14 residues. Germline assignment: CDR1 LNHDA and CDR2 SQIVND (reference sequence). V was pared by 0 bases and J by 2 bases, with 4 bases between.

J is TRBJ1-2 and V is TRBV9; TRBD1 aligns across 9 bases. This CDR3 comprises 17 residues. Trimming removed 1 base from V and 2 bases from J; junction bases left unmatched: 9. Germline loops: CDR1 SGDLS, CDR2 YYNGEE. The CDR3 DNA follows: TGTGCCAGCAGCGTACGATCCGGGACAGGGCCCAACTATGGCTACACCTTC. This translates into CASSVRSGTGPNYGYTF.

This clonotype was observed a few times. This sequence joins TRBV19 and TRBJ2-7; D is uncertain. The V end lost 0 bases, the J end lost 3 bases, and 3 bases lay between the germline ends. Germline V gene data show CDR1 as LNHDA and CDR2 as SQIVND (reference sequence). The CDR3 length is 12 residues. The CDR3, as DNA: TGTGCCAGTAGTATAGACAGCTACGAGCAGTACTTC. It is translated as CASSIDSYEQYF.